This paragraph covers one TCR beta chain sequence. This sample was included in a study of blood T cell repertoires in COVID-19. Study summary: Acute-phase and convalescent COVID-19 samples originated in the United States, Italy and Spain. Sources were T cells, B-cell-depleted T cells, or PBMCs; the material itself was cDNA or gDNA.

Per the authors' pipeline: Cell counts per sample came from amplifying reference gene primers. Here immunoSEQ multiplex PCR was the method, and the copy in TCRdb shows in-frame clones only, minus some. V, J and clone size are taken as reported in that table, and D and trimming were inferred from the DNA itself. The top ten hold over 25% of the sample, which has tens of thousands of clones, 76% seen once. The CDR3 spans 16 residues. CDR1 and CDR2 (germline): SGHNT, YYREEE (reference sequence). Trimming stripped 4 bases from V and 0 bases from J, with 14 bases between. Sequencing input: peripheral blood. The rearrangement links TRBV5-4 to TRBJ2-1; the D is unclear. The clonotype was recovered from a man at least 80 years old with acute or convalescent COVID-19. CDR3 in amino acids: CASSEPKRVSYNEQFF. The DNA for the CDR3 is TGTGCCAGCAGCGAACCTAAACGGGTCTCCTACAATGAGCAGTTCTTC.